A single sample gave rise to the 30 T cell receptor beta chains below, sequenced in a study of blood T cell repertoires in COVID-19. Here immunoSEQ multiplex PCR was the method, and the copy in TCRdb shows in-frame clones only, minus some. Here the sample spans approximately 300,000 clones, more than 80% being singletons. Sequencing was done on a sample of peripheral blood. The origin of the receptors is a woman in her 30s with COVID-19, enrolled during active disease.

This chain joins TRBV18 and TRBJ2-5; D ambiguous. The CDR3 is made up of 14 amino acids. Trimming pared 0 bases from V and 1 base from J, leaving 6 bases between. Germline CDR1 is KGHSH and CDR2 is LQKENI. The CDR3: CASSPPPFQETQYF. The DNA of the CDR3 is TGTGCCAGCTCACCACCCCCGTTCCAAGAGACCCAGTACTTC.

J is TRBJ1-6 and V is TRBV7-2; D not certain. CDR1 and CDR2 (germline): SGHTA, FQGNSA. There are 15 residues in the CDR3. Trimming removed 2 bases at V and 10 bases at J, with 15 bases between. The CDR3 DNA sequence: TGTGCCAGCAGCTTAAGGAGGCCCTTAGGGTCACCCCTCCACTTT. This gives the protein CASSLRRPLGSPLHF.

This chain uses TRBV30 with TRBJ1-6; D unresolved. Germline lookup yields CDR1 GTSNPN and CDR2 SVGIG (reference sequence). The CDR3 is made up of 12 amino acids. V was cut by 1 base and J by 5 bases, with 3 bases left in between. Here the CDR3 DNA reads TGTGCCTGGAGTGATAATAATTCACCCCTCCACTTT. This encodes CAWSDNNSPLHF.

The rearrangement links TRBV28 to TRBJ1-2; weak D call: TRBD1 (5 bases). Germline V lookup: CDR1 MDHEN, CDR2 SYDVKM. There are 13 residues in the CDR3. The V end lost 2 bases, the J end lost 3 bases, and 7 bases lay between the germline ends. This CDR3 reads CASSLKGHYGYTF. As DNA, the CDR3 is TGTGCCAGCAGTTTAAAGGGGCACTATGGCTACACCTTC.

The chain couples TRBV6-6 to TRBJ2-7, with TRBD1 identical over 8 bases. Germline V lookup: CDR1 MNHNY, CDR2 SVGAGI (reference sequence). V was clipped by 5 bases and J by 7 bases; unmatched bases: 13. The CDR3 loop spans 15 amino acids. The CDR3 DNA follows: TGTGCCAGCAGTGATCAGGGGGCCCCGATAGGGGAGCAGTACTTC. This sequence encodes CASSDQGAPIGEQYF.

V usage is TRBV5-4 and J usage is TRBJ2-5; a weak D match, TRBD2 (6 bases). V lost 4 bases and J 2 bases, leaving 12 bases between the germline ends. Germline V gene sequence: CDR1 SGHNT, CDR2 YYREEE (reference sequence). The CDR3 length is 14 residues. For the CDR3, the DNA is TGTGCCAGCAGCACACTGGGAGGACAAGAGACCCAGTACTTC. Translating gives CASSTLGGQETQYF.

The chain employs TRBV6-5 and TRBJ2-5, with a possible D match to TRBD2 (5 bases). The CDR3 has 14 amino acids. The V gene lost 6 bases and the J gene lost 4 bases, with 15 bases spanning the gap. Looked up from germline, CDR1 is MNHEY and CDR2 is SVGAGI. The CDR3 bases are TGTGCCAGCAGCCGCGACGGGAACGGAGAGACCCAGTACTTC. Translated, it gives CASSRDGNGETQYF.

V gene TRBV4-3 combines with J gene TRBJ1-5; D is undetermined. Trimming took off 1 base at V and 4 bases at J, with 8 bases between the two ends. This CDR3 is 14 amino acids long. Per germline, CDR1 LGHNA and CDR2 YSLEER. CDR3 region: CASSQGPYNQPQHF. The CDR3 DNA sequence: TGCGCCAGCAGCCAAGGTCCTTATAATCAGCCCCAGCATTTT.

The chain joins TRBV28 to TRBJ1-2, with D possibly TRBD1 on 6 matching bases. Germline values: CDR1 MDHEN, CDR2 SYDVKM. This CDR3 is built from 14 residues. V shed 8 bases and J shed 3 bases, with 16 bases lying between them. The CDR3 loop is CASLDRKWYYGYTF. The CDR3 bases are TGTGCCAGCCTCGACAGGAAATGGTACTATGGCTACACCTTC.

The gene calls are TRBV7-6 and TRBJ2-7; D unclear. The CDR3 loop spans 15 amino acids. V was pared by 1 base and J by 5 bases, with 15 bases between. Germline V lookup: CDR1 SGHVS, CDR2 FNYEAQ. CDR3 sequence: CASSLDPSMAHEQYF. CDR3 nucleotides: TGTGCCAGCAGCTTAGACCCGTCAATGGCTCACGAGCAGTACTTC.

This chain connects TRBV9 to TRBJ1-3; a possible D gene is TRBD1 (5 bases). Germline lookup yields CDR1 SGDLS and CDR2 YYNGEE. Trimming cost V 2 bases and J 0 bases, with 6 bases left between them. The CDR3 spans 14 residues. The CDR3 DNA follows: TGTGCCAGCAGCGTGGACAACTCTGGAAACACCATATATTTT. As protein: CASSVDNSGNTIYF. Full variable domain (missing parts from reference TRBV9 and TRBJ1-3): DSGVTQTPKHLITATGQRVTLRCSPRSGDLSVYWYQQSLDQGLQFLIQYYNGEERAKGNILERFSAQQFPDLHSELNLSSLELGDSALYFCASSVDNSGNTIYFGEGSWLTVV.

The chain couples TRBV11-2 to TRBJ2-5; D is possibly TRBD2 (6 bases). V lost 4 bases, J lost 1 base, and 10 bases lay in between. This CDR3 has 14 residues. CDR1 SGHAT and CDR2 FQNNGV come from the germline V gene. CDR3 DNA: TGTGCCAGCAGCTCAAGACTAGGCCAAGAGACCCAGTACTTC. As protein: CASSSRLGQETQYF. Filled out from reference TRBV11-2 and TRBJ2-5, the complete variable domain reads EAGVAQSPRYKIIEKRQSVAFWCNPISGHATLYWYQQILGQGPKLLIQFQNNGVVDDSQLPKDRFSAERLKGVDSTLKIQPAKLEDSAVYLCASSSRLGQETQYFGPGTRLLVL.

The gene calls are TRBV5-1 and TRBJ2-1; TRBD2 is a possible D gene (6 bases). The germline V gene has CDR1 SGHRS and CDR2 YFSETQ. Trimming shortened V by 4 bases and J by 6 bases, and 23 bases separated the two germline ends. The CDR3 has 17 residues. The CDR3 loop is CASSLHNIRSEGNEQFF. The CDR3 DNA sequence: TGCGCCAGCAGCCTCCACAACATTCGGTCGGAGGGCAATGAGCAGTTCTTC. Full variable domain (remainder filled in from reference TRBV5-1 and TRBJ2-1): KAGVTQTPRYLIKTRGQQVTLSCSPISGHRSVSWYQQTPGQGLQFLFEYFSETQRNKGNFPGRFSGRQFSNSRSEMNVSTLELGDSALYLCASSLHNIRSEGNEQFFGPGTRLTVL.

This clone was seen a single time. J is TRBJ1-3 and V is TRBV30; D unresolved. The CDR3 is 13 amino acids. The ends were cut back, 1 base at V and 4 bases at J, with 8 bases in the middle. Germline V gives CDR1 GTSNPN, CDR2 SVGIG (reference sequence). CDR3 sequence (DNA): TGTGCCTGGAGTGCCGGGTTGGGAAACACCATATATTTT. Translation gives CAWSAGLGNTIYF.

J is TRBJ2-1 and V is TRBV27; TRBD2 matches 14 bases. The germline V gene encodes CDR1 MNHEY and CDR2 SMNVEV (reference sequence). The CDR3 covers 17 residues. Germline trimming cut 5 bases from V and 9 bases from J; bases unmatched to any gene: 12. Here the CDR3 DNA reads TGTGCCAGCAGTCCGTGGATACCGGGACTAGCGGGAGTTGAGCAGTTCTTC. Translation gives CASSPWIPGLAGVEQFF.

The CDR3 DNA is TGTGCCAGCAAGCGGACGGGGATGGAGTACTTC. The encoded protein is CASKRTGMEYF. This chain joins TRBV6-5 and TRBJ2-7; D may be TRBD2 (5 bases). The CDR3 length is 11 residues. V was pared by 7 bases and J by 11 bases, with 15 bases between. The germline CDR1 and CDR2 sequences are MNHEY and SVGAGI.

The V gene is TRBV6-5, the J gene TRBJ2-5, with D perhaps TRBD2 (6 bases). Germline lookup yields CDR1 MNHEY and CDR2 SVGAGI. The CDR3 has 14 residues. Trimming removed 3 bases at V and 5 bases at J, with 13 bases between. This CDR3 reads CASSYGGTRETQYF. In DNA form, the CDR3 reads TGTGCCAGCAGTTATGGCGGGACGAGGGAGACCCAGTACTTC.

On this clone: The same CDR3 arises from other DNA sequences in this sample as well. The gene calls are TRBV28 and TRBJ2-7; D call uncertain. CDR1 is MDHEN, CDR2 SYDVKM, per germline. The CDR3 sequence is 13 residues long. V was pared by 2 bases and J by 0 bases, with 5 bases between. The chain's CDR3 is CASSLVSSYEQYF. CDR3 in DNA: TGTGCCAGCAGTTTAGTGAGCTCCTACGAGCAGTACTTC.

V is TRBV5-1 and J is TRBJ1-2, with D unresolved. The CDR3 is 16 amino acids. Trimming took off 0 bases at V and 2 bases at J, with 14 bases between the two ends. The germline V gene encodes CDR1 SGHRS and CDR2 YFSETQ. The CDR3 region is CASSLGVGRVNYGYTF. The CDR3 DNA reads as TGCGCCAGCAGCTTGGGCGTCGGGAGGGTGAACTATGGCTACACCTTC.

The CDR3 region is CARLGDHHRELLSGNTIYF. CDR3 DNA: TGTGCCAGACTCGGGGATCATCACAGGGAACTACTCTCTGGAAACACCATATATTTT. The chain has TRBV6-4 and TRBJ1-3; tentative D call: TRBD1 (6 bases). Trimming removed 9 bases at V and 0 bases at J, with 27 bases between. The CDR3 spans 19 residues. Germline V gene sequence: CDR1 MRHNA, CDR2 SNTAGT.

The chain carries TRBV27 and TRBJ2-4, with D perhaps TRBD1 (5 bases). V was shortened by 1 base and J by 3 bases, with 13 bases between the two germline ends. There are 16 residues in the CDR3. CDR1 is MNHEY and CDR2 is SMNVEV in the germline V gene (reference sequence). The CDR3 DNA reads as TGTGCCAGCAGTTTATTTGGCAGGGCAGACAAAAACATTCAGTACTTC. It specifies CASSLFGRADKNIQYF.

The V gene is TRBV15, the J gene TRBJ1-1; D call uncertain. V gave up 3 bases and J gave up 7 bases, with 12 bases separating them. The germline V gene encodes CDR1 LNHNV and CDR2 YYDKDF (reference sequence). This CDR3 contains 13 residues. CDR3 sequence reads: CATSRSTWYEAFF. Written as DNA, the CDR3 is TGTGCCACCAGCAGGTCCACATGGTATGAAGCTTTCTTT.

This chain connects TRBV6-5 to TRBJ2-1; 9 bases line up with TRBD2. V shed 5 bases and J 9 bases; nucleotides not matched to a gene: 11. Germline V gene sequence: CDR1 MNHEY, CDR2 SVGAGI. The CDR3 is 15 amino acids. CDR3 coding DNA: TGTGCCAGCAGTCCCCTGGCGGGAGGGCCAGGTGAGCAGTTCTTC. This translates into CASSPLAGGPGEQFF.

The chain is built from TRBV10-3 and TRBJ2-3, with TRBD1 identical over 9 bases. The junction had 3 bases not matched to a gene; V was cut back by 11 bases and J by 0 bases. The CDR3 is 13 residues long. CDR1 and CDR2 (germline): ENHRY, SYGVKD. The CDR3, as DNA: TGTGCCGCCGGACAGGGGAGCACAGATACGCAGTATTTT. Residues: CAAGQGSTDTQYF.

This chain joins TRBV6-5 and TRBJ1-1; D may be TRBD1 (6 bases). CDR1 and CDR2 (germline): MNHEY, SVGAGI. The CDR3 runs to 15 residues. V was pared by 4 bases and J by 4 bases, with 16 bases between. The CDR3 DNA sequence: TGTGCCAGCAGTTCACATAACAGGGTAATCACTGAAGCTTTCTTT. Protein sequence: CASSSHNRVITEAFF.

The CDR3 coding sequence is TGTGCCTGGAGTGGGATCCCTACTAGACGGGTCGGATACGAGCAGTACTTC. It is translated as CAWSGIPTRRVGYEQYF. The rearrangement uses TRBV30 and TRBJ2-7; a weak D match, TRBD2 (5 bases). Germline CDR1 and CDR2: GTSNPN and SVGIG (reference sequence). V was trimmed by 1 base and J by 4 bases, leaving 23 bases between them. The CDR3 runs to 17 residues.

The rearrangement links TRBV4-1 to TRBJ2-6, with 12 bases that match TRBD1. Unmatched junction bases numbered 3, after V lost 2 bases and J lost 1 base. Germline V CDR1 and CDR2: MGHRA, YSYEKL. This CDR3 comprises 18 residues. CDR3 sequence: CASSQPGQGASGANVLTF. The CDR3, as DNA: TGCGCCAGCAGCCAACCGGGACAGGGGGCTTCTGGGGCCAACGTCCTGACTTTC.

The rearrangement joins TRBV9 to TRBJ2-7, with D possibly being TRBD2 (5 bases). Germline assignment: CDR1 SGDLS and CDR2 YYNGEE. The CDR3 contains 16 residues. V was trimmed by 2 bases and J by 6 bases, leaving 21 bases between them. The CDR3 here is CASSVSGGPNHREQYF. The CDR3 bases are TGTGCCAGCAGCGTCTCCGGAGGTCCTAATCATCGCGAGCAGTACTTC. Together with reference TRBV9 and TRBJ2-7, the CDR3 gives the full variable domain: DSGVTQTPKHLITATGQRVTLRCSPRSGDLSVYWYQQSLDQGLQFLIQYYNGEERAKGNILERFSAQQFPDLHSELNLSSLELGDSALYFCASSVSGGPNHREQYFGPGTRLTVT.

The chain uses TRBV7-9 and TRBJ2-7; 9 bases fit TRBD1. Germline trimming cut 5 bases from V and 3 bases from J; bases unmatched to any gene: 8. Germline CDR1 reads SEHNR; CDR2 reads FQNEAQ (reference sequence). The CDR3 consists of 15 residues. CDR3 coding DNA: TGTGCCAGCAGCCTGGGACAGGGACCCCTCTACGAGCAGTACTTC. This translates into CASSLGQGPLYEQYF.

The chain is built from TRBV28 and TRBJ2-3; D is possibly TRBD2 (6 bases). Trimming took 5 bases from V and 2 from J, leaving 11 bases between them. Germline CDR1 and CDR2: MDHEN and SYDVKM. The CDR3 extends over 14 amino acids. The CDR3 DNA sequence: TGTGCCAGCAGTCCTCAGGACTACACAGATACGCAGTATTTT. It yields the protein CASSPQDYTDTQYF. Using reference TRBV28 and TRBJ2-3 for the parts outside the CDR3, the full variable domain is DVKVTQSSRYLVKRTGEKVFLECVQDMDHENMFWYRQDPGLGLRLIYFSYDVKMKEKGDIPEGYSVSREKKERFSLILESASTNQTSMYLCASSPQDYTDTQYFGPGTRLTVL.